This TCR beta chain was sequenced during a study of regulatory T cells in long-lasting Graves disease. Germline CDR1 is SGDLS and CDR2 is YYNGEE. V lost 2 bases, J lost 5 bases, and 7 bases lay in between. The CDR3 loop spans 12 amino acids. This clonotype was seen a few times. The time point is: newly diagnosed GD, antithyroid drugs for less than 3 months. The TCR library was made from RNA extracted from PBMCs. Assembly of TCR beta libraries relied on iRepertoire HTBI primers together with Arm-PCR of CDR3 regions. TCRdb re-derived calls from the multiplex PCR reads in MiXCR, one entry per CDR3 protein. Among around 420,000 distinct CDR3 sequences listed, 15% to 17% were seen once.

Sequencing was performed on peripheral blood mononuclear cells (PBMCs), taken at new diagnosis, from a patient treated with antithyroid drugs. The V call is TRBV9, the J call TRBJ1-2; D remains ambiguous. This TCR was recovered from a female donor with Graves disease. The CDR3 nucleotides read TGTGCCAGCAGCGTTGATGGTTATGGCTACACCTTC. Its translation is CASSVDGYGYTF. Full variable domain (outside the CDR3, taken from reference TRBV9 and TRBJ1-2): DSGVTQTPKHLITATGQRVTLRCSPRSGDLSVYWYQQSLDQGLQFLIQYYNGEERAKGNILERFSAQQFPDLHSELNLSSLELGDSALYFCASSVDGYGYTFGSGTRLTVV.